The 18 T cell receptor beta chains given below trace back to one sample, sequenced in a study of blood T cell repertoires in COVID-19. Data came from immunoSEQ multiplex PCR; TCRdb stores just in-frame clones and leaves some out. The table includes 95,000 to 150,000 clones, roughly 74% detected once. The sample consisted of peripheral blood. The receptors were sampled from a man aged 80 or over with COVID-19, enrolled during active disease.

The J gene is TRBJ2-5, the V gene TRBV19; TRBD1 aligns across 7 bases. The CDR3 covers 14 residues. Germline values: CDR1 LNHDA, CDR2 SQIVND (reference sequence). Trimming removed 4 bases from V and 2 bases from J; junction bases left unmatched: 4. The CDR3 sequence: CASSTDREQETQYF. CDR3 DNA: TGTGCCAGTAGTACCGACAGGGAACAAGAGACCCAGTACTTC.

The genes are TRBV20-1 and TRBJ2-3; D remains ambiguous. CDR3 size: 11 residues. The germline CDR1 and CDR2 sequences are DFQATT and SNEGSKA (reference sequence). V lost 4 bases and J 6 bases, leaving 8 bases between the germline ends. CDR3 loop: CSAKQLDTQYF. The CDR3 DNA reads as TGCAGTGCTAAACAGTTGGATACGCAGTATTTT.

V gene TRBV11-3 combines with J gene TRBJ2-1, with a possible D match to TRBD1 (7 bases). Trimming left V 5 bases short and J 4 bases short, with 18 bases between. CDR3 length equals 16 residues. CDR1 is SGHNT, CDR2 YENEEA, per germline. CDR3 region: CASSRGDSGGYNEQFF. CDR3 DNA sequence: TGTGCCAGCAGCAGAGGGGATTCAGGGGGGTACAATGAGCAGTTCTTC.

The V call is TRBV7-8, the J call TRBJ1-5, with a tentative D call TRBD1 (6 bases). CDR3 length: 13 amino acids. Trimming stripped 1 base from V and 5 bases from J, with 6 bases between. Germline lookup yields CDR1 SGHVS and CDR2 FQNEAQ. In DNA, the CDR3 is TGTGCCAGCAGCTTAGACAGGGATCAGCCCCAGCATTTT. It translates to CASSLDRDQPQHF.

V usage is TRBV6-5 and J usage is TRBJ2-7; 7 bases match TRBD1. CDR3 length equals 12 residues. Germline CDR1 MNHEY, CDR2 SVGAGI. Trimming at V came to 6 bases and at J to 7 bases, leaving 6 bases not matched to a gene. CDR3 coding DNA: TGTGCCAGCAGAGGGGGCTCGAGTGAGCAGTACTTC. Amino acids: CASRGGSSEQYF.

V is TRBV29-1 and J is TRBJ2-7; no reliable D call. This CDR3 is 11 amino acids long. CDR1 SQVTM and CDR2 ANQGSEA come from the germline V gene. V was shortened by 4 bases and J by 7 bases, with 11 bases between the two germline ends. CDR3 nucleotide sequence: TGCAGCGTTGCGTCTACCGGGGAGCAGTACTTC. Amino acid sequence: CSVASTGEQYF.

This chain connects TRBV18 to TRBJ2-1; 10 nucleotides match TRBD2. This CDR3 has 14 amino acids. Germline V gives CDR1 KGHSH, CDR2 LQKENI. With 0 bases clipped from V and 12 bases from J, the junction kept 5 bases outside the gene matches. Here the CDR3 reads CASSPPELAGWQFF. The CDR3 coding sequence is TGTGCCAGCTCACCACCCGAACTAGCGGGATGGCAGTTCTTC.

The chain links TRBV3-1 (or the pseudogene TRBV3-2) to TRBJ1-2; 10 bases line up with TRBD1. Germline CDR1 reads LGHDT; CDR2 reads YNNKEL (reference sequence). This CDR3 region has 15 residues. The junction had 10 bases not matched to a gene; V was cut back by 4 bases and J by 8 bases. DNA for the CDR3: TGTGCCAGCAGCCCCCGACAGGGGGCGAATCGAGGCTACACCTTC. Protein sequence: CASSPRQGANRGYTF.

A few counts support this clone. This chain uses TRBV29-1 with TRBJ2-7, with 13 bases that match TRBD2. Trimming took 5 bases from V and 6 from J; bases not matched to a gene: 1. This CDR3 comprises 12 residues. Germline V CDR1 and CDR2: SQVTM, ANQGSEA. The CDR3 region is CSVWTSGGEQYF. CDR3 nucleotide sequence: TGCAGCGTTTGGACTAGCGGGGGCGAGCAGTACTTC.

The V and J genes are TRBV28 and TRBJ1-5, with unresolved D. The length of the CDR3 is 14 residues. The V gene lost 3 bases and the J gene lost 3 bases, with 9 bases spanning the gap. Per germline, CDR1 MDHEN and CDR2 SYDVKM. The CDR3 nucleotides read TGTGCCAGCAGTTTCTGGCAGGACAATCAGCCCCAGCATTTT. It codes for CASSFWQDNQPQHF.

V gene TRBV28 combines with J gene TRBJ2-7; 7 nucleotides agree with TRBD2. The length of the CDR3 is 17 residues. Germline CDR1 reads MDHEN; CDR2 reads SYDVKM. Unmatched junction bases numbered 18, after V lost 3 bases and J lost 7 bases. Here the CDR3 DNA reads TGTGCCAGCAGTTTCCCTGACTCAACGGGAGGCCTTTCTGAGCAGTACTTC. This codes for CASSFPDSTGGLSEQYF. Based on the CDR3 plus reference TRBV28 and TRBJ2-7, the full variable domain is DVKVTQSSRYLVKRTGEKVFLECVQDMDHENMFWYRQDPGLGLRLIYFSYDVKMKEKGDIPEGYSVSREKKERFSLILESASTNQTSMYLCASSFPDSTGGLSEQYFGPGTRLTVT.

This sequence joins TRBV24-1 and TRBJ1-5; 7 positions agree with TRBD1. J gave up 5 bases and V 4 bases, and 7 bases lay outside the gene matches. The CDR3 length is 15 residues. The germline gives CDR1 KGHDR, CDR2 SFDVKD. The CDR3: CATSESGQRDQPQHF. The CDR3 DNA reads as TGTGCCACCAGTGAGTCGGGACAGCGAGATCAGCCCCAGCATTTT.

The chain couples TRBV4-1 to TRBJ2-1, with 7 bases matching TRBD2. The germline V gene encodes CDR1 MGHRA and CDR2 YSYEKL. Trimming removed 0 bases from V and 2 bases from J; junction bases left unmatched: 10. The CDR3 has 18 amino acids. CDR3 in DNA: TGCGCCAGCAGCCAAGAGCATCGGGGCGGGAGACCCTACAATGAGCAGTTCTTC. It encodes CASSQEHRGGRPYNEQFF.

The chain couples TRBV15 to TRBJ2-3, with TRBD2 as a possible D gene (5 bases). V was pared by 4 bases and J by 4 bases, with 12 bases between. Germline assignment: CDR1 LNHNV and CDR2 YYDKDF (reference sequence). This CDR3 has 14 residues. CDR3 DNA sequence: TGTGCCACCAGCAACCAGCGGTTCGCAGATACGCAGTATTTT. It is translated as CATSNQRFADTQYF.

This clone occurred once. The chain joins TRBV5-1 to TRBJ1-6, with TRBD1 as a possible D gene (5 bases). This CDR3 is 13 amino acids long. The V gene's germline CDR1 is SGHRS and CDR2 YFSETQ. The V end was cut by 0 bases, the J end by 10 bases, with 8 bases between. In DNA, the CDR3 is TGCGCCAGCAGCTTGGCAGGGCGGTCACCCCTCCACTTT. This codes for CASSLAGRSPLHF.

The CDR3 DNA follows: TGTGCCAGCAGCTCCCGACTAGCGGGGCATCTTAACACCGGGGAGCTGTTTTTT. Its protein product is CASSSRLAGHLNTGELFF. V and J are TRBV7-3 and TRBJ2-2; 11 bases line up with TRBD2. J gave up 2 bases and V 4 bases, and 9 bases lay outside the gene matches. Germline V gives CDR1 SGHTA, CDR2 FQGTGA. The CDR3 has 18 amino acids.

The chain links TRBV13 to TRBJ2-7; TRBD2 agrees at 11 bases. The ends lost 4 bases at V and 2 bases at J; junction bases unmatched: 13. The CDR3 runs 18 residues. Per germline, CDR1 PRHDT and CDR2 FYEKMQ (reference sequence). The CDR3 bases are TGTGCCAGCAGCTCCCGACTCACTCTAGCGGGAGGTACCTACGAGCAGTACTTC. Translating it yields CASSSRLTLAGGTYEQYF.

The V gene is TRBV5-1, the J gene TRBJ1-5, with D uncertain. From germline, CDR1 is SGHRS and CDR2 YFSETQ. V lost 4 bases, J lost 4 bases, and 18 bases lay in between. The CDR3 has 16 amino acids. CDR3 protein: CASSPLGEAGNQPQHF. CDR3 in DNA: TGCGCCAGCAGCCCACTTGGGGAGGCAGGAAATCAGCCCCAGCATTTT.